Shown below are 22 T cell receptor beta chains from a single sample sequenced in a study of tumor T cells in aggressive B-cell lymphoma. Using immunoSEQ multiplex PCR, the repertoire was profiled, and TCRdb retains in-frame clones only, with some absent. Here the sample spans about 750 clones, more than 90% being singletons. Sequenced: tumor tissue. Receptors were obtained from an adult with diffuse large B cell lymphoma.

This clone was recorded once. This chain connects TRBV25-1 to TRBJ2-7; 9 positions agree with TRBD1. The CDR3 covers 16 residues. Unmatched junction bases numbered 5, after V lost 1 base and J lost 1 base. Germline CDR1 is MGHDK and CDR2 is SYGVNS. The CDR3 nucleotides read TGTGCCAGCAGTGAATCCGGGACAGGGAAATCCTACGAGCAGTACTTC. Encoded protein: CASSESGTGKSYEQYF.

The V call is TRBV30, the J call TRBJ1-1, with D hard to call. Trimming left V 8 bases short and J 0 bases short, with 16 bases between. Germline CDR1 reads GTSNPN; CDR2 reads SVGIG (reference sequence). The CDR3 is 14 residues long. The CDR3 spells CALGRGNLNTEAFF. CDR3 bases: TGTGCCCTTGGAAGAGGGAACTTGAACACTGAAGCTTTCTTT.

V gene TRBV7-5 combines with J gene TRBJ2-3; TRBD2 reflects the table's D call only, with no check against the DNA. TRBV7-5 is shown as a pseudogene. This CDR3 region has 16 residues. CDR3 sequence (DNA): TGTGCCAGAAGCTTAGGTCCTAGCGGGAGCACAGATACGCAGTATTTT. It yields the protein CARSLGPSGSTDTQYF.

This sequence joins TRBV19 and TRBJ2-5; 15 nucleotides line up with TRBD2. The CDR3 spans 16 residues. CDR1 is LNHDA and CDR2 is SQIVND in the germline V gene (reference sequence). Losses at the gene ends were 10 bases for V and 4 bases for J; bases not matched to a gene: 10. CDR3 sequence reads: CATTLGGLAGGETQYF. CDR3 in DNA: TGTGCCACTACTCTGGGGGGACTAGCGGGAGGAGAGACCCAGTACTTC.

The CDR3 protein is CASSQGRTAYYGYTF. The CDR3 DNA is TGCGCCAGCAGCCAAGGTCGGACAGCTTACTATGGCTACACCTTC. The chain joins TRBV4-3 to TRBJ1-2, with a weak D call TRBD1 (6 bases). The V end was cut by 1 base, the J end by 3 bases, with 12 bases between. The CDR3 runs to 15 residues. Germline-derived CDR1 and CDR2 are LGHNA and YSLEER.

J is TRBJ2-1 and V is TRBV30; 9 nucleotides match TRBD1. Germline V gene data show CDR1 as GTSNPN and CDR2 as SVGIG (reference sequence). V lost 5 bases, J lost 2 bases, and 4 bases stayed unmatched. The CDR3 totals 14 residues. The CDR3 DNA follows: TGTGCCTGGGGGACAGGGAGCCCCTACAATGAGCAGTTCTTC. Translated, it gives CAWGTGSPYNEQFF.

This clone has just a few counts. In nucleotides, the CDR3 is TGTGCCACCAGCAGAGAGGGTAGCGGGAGCTACGAGCAGTACTTC. This encodes CATSREGSGSYEQYF. The chain carries TRBV15 and TRBJ2-7, with TRBD2 matching over 9 bases. The CDR3 contains 15 residues. Germline V gene lookup returns CDR1 LNHNV and CDR2 YYDKDF (reference sequence). J gave up 3 bases and V 0 bases, and 3 bases lay outside the gene matches.

The chain joins TRBV13 to TRBJ2-3, with 8 bases aligning to TRBD2. The CDR3 consists of 14 residues. The V gene's germline CDR1 is PRHDT and CDR2 FYEKMQ (reference sequence). The ends lost 3 bases at V and 5 bases at J; junction bases unmatched: 4. CDR3 nucleotides: TGTGCCAGCAGCTTCCTCGGGGGGGGAGATACGCAGTATTTT. Protein product: CASSFLGGGDTQYF.

This chain links TRBV29-1 with TRBJ2-1; D is ambiguous. CDR1 and CDR2 from the germline V gene are SQVTM and ANQGSEA. Trimming removed 7 bases at V and 2 bases at J, with 12 bases between. The CDR3 contains 13 residues. The CDR3 loop reads CSADRGTYNEQFF. DNA of the CDR3: TGCAGCGCCGATCGAGGCACCTACAATGAGCAGTTCTTC.

This chain joins TRBV28 and TRBJ2-5; a weak D match, TRBD2 (6 bases). The germline V and J ends were trimmed by 5 bases and 1 base, with 17 bases remaining between them. This CDR3 region has 16 residues. Germline V lookup: CDR1 MDHEN, CDR2 SYDVKM. CDR3 loop: CASSPSRRRVQETQYF. DNA for the CDR3: TGTGCCAGCAGTCCTTCTCGGCGGAGGGTCCAAGAGACCCAGTACTTC.

This clone appeared a single time. The chain employs TRBV6-6 and TRBJ2-1; D uncertain. The CDR3 sequence is 12 residues long. Germline values: CDR1 MNHNY, CDR2 SVGAGI (reference sequence). The V and J ends lost 0 bases and 5 bases respectively, with 2 bases between them. The CDR3 here is CASSYSNNEQFF. CDR3 DNA: TGTGCCAGCAGTTACTCTAACAATGAGCAGTTCTTC.

This clone has only one observation. This chain joins TRBV6-5 and TRBJ2-1; tentative D call: TRBD2 (6 bases). V was pared by 11 bases and J by 8 bases, with 19 bases between. Germline values: CDR1 MNHEY, CDR2 SVGAGI. The CDR3 spans 13 residues. CDR3 sequence (DNA): TGTGCCGCCGGGACTGCGCTTGCCGATGAGCAGTTCTTC. Amino acids: CAAGTALADEQFF.

The V call is TRBV7-2, the J call TRBJ1-4, with no clear D. This CDR3 is built from 18 residues. CDR1 and CDR2 from the germline V gene are SGHTA and FQGNSA. Trimming cost V 2 bases and J 0 bases, with 16 bases left between them. The CDR3 here is CASSLSYSPVATNEKLFF. Here the CDR3 DNA reads TGTGCCAGCAGCTTATCCTACAGCCCAGTTGCAACTAATGAAAAACTGTTTTTT.

This chain connects TRBV21-1 to TRBJ2-1; TRBD2, the table's D call, was not compared with the DNA. TRBV21-1 is given as a pseudogene. The CDR3 has 18 residues. CDR3 nucleotide sequence: TGTGCCAGCAGCAAAGTTGGTAGCGGGAAGAGCACCTACAATGAGCAGTTCTTC. It specifies CASSKVGSGKSTYNEQFF.

This chain links TRBV5-1 with TRBJ2-1, with 11 positions matching TRBD1. The CDR3 spans 16 residues. The junction had 3 bases not matched to a gene; V was cut back by 2 bases and J by 2 bases. The germline CDR1 and CDR2 sequences are SGHRS and YFSETQ. CDR3 sequence reads: CASSFTGQGAYNEQFF. DNA for the CDR3: TGCGCCAGCAGCTTTACGGGACAGGGGGCCTACAATGAGCAGTTCTTC.

The V call is TRBV6-5, the J call TRBJ1-3; TRBD1 matches at 7 bases. The V and J ends lost 6 bases and 2 bases, in that order; junction bases with no gene match: 1. This CDR3 spans 13 amino acids. Germline lookup yields CDR1 MNHEY and CDR2 SVGAGI. In nucleotides, the CDR3 is TGTGCCAGCAGACAGGGGACTGGAAACACCATATATTTT. It specifies CASRQGTGNTIYF.

The chain employs TRBV10-3 and TRBJ1-1; D call uncertain. Trimming removed 0 bases at V and 6 bases at J, with 11 bases between. The CDR3 is 14 residues long. Per the germline V gene, CDR1 is ENHRY and CDR2 is SYGVKD. In DNA form, the CDR3 reads TGTGCCATCAGTGAGTCAGAGGGTAGGGCTGAAGCTTTCTTT. It codes for CAISESEGRAEAFF.

This rearrangement joins TRBV6-5 to TRBJ2-7; 8 nucleotides line up with TRBD1. Trimming cost V 6 bases and J 4 bases; bases outside gene matches: 5. The length of the CDR3 is 13 residues. Germline lookup yields CDR1 MNHEY and CDR2 SVGAGI. This CDR3 reads CASRQDRAYEQYF. The CDR3 DNA is TGTGCCAGCAGGCAGGACAGGGCATACGAGCAGTACTTC.

V is TRBV28 and J is TRBJ2-6; D perhaps matches TRBD1 (6 bases). The length of the CDR3 is 15 residues. CDR1 and CDR2 (germline): MDHEN, SYDVKM. Trimming removed 6 bases at V and 1 base at J, with 10 bases between. CDR3 sequence (DNA): TGTGCCAGCAGCCTTACAGGGTCTGGGGCCAACGTCCTGACTTTC. This translates into CASSLTGSGANVLTF.

This rearrangement joins TRBV9 to TRBJ2-3; 8 nucleotides line up with TRBD2. The J segment lost 1 base and the V segment lost 0 bases, leaving 4 bases of the junction unmatched. The CDR3 loop spans 16 amino acids. Looked up from germline, CDR1 is SGDLS and CDR2 is YYNGEE. The CDR3 region is CASSVAPGRGTDTQYF. CDR3 in DNA: TGTGCCAGCAGCGTAGCTCCCGGGAGGGGCACAGATACGCAGTATTTT.

The chain couples TRBV1 to TRBJ1-5. TRBV1 is an annotated pseudogene. This CDR3 has 17 amino acids. The CDR3 nucleotides read TGCACCAGCAGCCATCCGGAAGGGGGGGATAGCAATCAGCCCCAGCATTTT. Amino acid sequence: CTSSHPEGGDSNQPQHF.

The chain joins TRBV11-2 to TRBJ1-1; possible D gene TRBD1, 6 bases. This CDR3 has 12 residues. Germline loops: CDR1 SGHAT, CDR2 FQNNGV. V dropped 4 bases and J dropped 9 bases, with 12 bases sitting between them. The chain's CDR3 is CASSSGGQKAFF. The CDR3 DNA sequence: TGTGCCAGCAGCTCCGGCGGACAGAAAGCTTTCTTT.